This T cell receptor beta chain was sequenced in a study of T cell changes during pregnancy in multiple sclerosis (dated by TCRdb to about 2019). Study-wide context: The study looked at changes in the T cell repertoire across pregnancy in women with multiple sclerosis.

Library construction relied on the immunoSEQ multiplex PCR assay. This is the immuneACCESS table as TCRdb keeps it, with only in-frame sequences that have V and J called. A part of the clones is gone; compared with another copy, unresolved V genes explain less than half, and the rest is unexplained. For this sample the table gives some 94,000 clones, of which roughly 90% were detected only once. Clones ranked in the top ten supply less than 2% of the sample. For this clone: Its antigen remains undetermined. No base quality values were provided; no much bigger clone lies one nucleotide off.

Trimming leaves V shorter by 4 bases and J shorter by 6 bases, with the junction holding 7 bases beyond the gene matches. Counted from cysteine to phenylalanine, this CDR3 has 14 amino acids. Only the CDR3 DNA stays, 42 bases, in frame from base 1. For CDR1 and CDR2, the germline V gene (reference sequence) lists LNHDA and SQIVND. Specimen: peripheral blood, collected in the first trimester of pregnancy. The chain is made from TRBV19 and TRBJ2-7, with 9 bases in between that match TRBD2. This clonotype originated in a female donor with multiple sclerosis, enrolled in a pregnancy study. The CDR3 protein: CASSTVAGDGEQYF. The base sequence is TGTGCCAGTAGTACCGTAGCGGGAGACGGCGAGCAGTACTTC.